Each of the 19 T cell receptor beta chains below was sequenced from the same sample in a study of blood T cells in healthy people across ages. Alongside a J-beta primer mix, a sample-barcoded 5' primer served in a second PCR lasting about 6 to 12 cycles. TCRdb fed the 5' RACE reads into MiXCR, producing one record per CDR3 protein. There are 1 million to 1.2 million distinct CDR3 sequences in the sample; more than 30% occur only once, and around 14% lies in the top ten. Input material: blood. These receptors were obtained from a man aged 18 to 29 in good health.

The V gene is TRBV6-1, the J gene TRBJ2-7; D call uncertain. V shed 4 bases and J shed 7 bases, with 14 bases lying between them. CDR1 MNHNS and CDR2 SASEGT come from the germline V gene. The CDR3 consists of 13 residues. The CDR3 coding sequence is TGTGCCAGCAGTGTCTTCCGTGGGAATGAGCAGTACTTC. As protein: CASSVFRGNEQYF.

This chain uses TRBV25-1 with TRBJ2-3, with D perhaps TRBD2 (6 bases). The CDR3 spans 16 residues. V lost 4 bases and J 3 bases, leaving 17 bases between the germline ends. CDR1 MGHDK and CDR2 SYGVNS come from the germline V gene. The CDR3 region is CASSGRVLGGTDTQYF. The DNA of the CDR3 is TGTGCCAGCAGTGGCCGGGTCCTGGGAGGTACAGATACGCAGTATTTT.

This chain connects TRBV3-1 to TRBJ2-3, with a tentative D call TRBD1 (5 bases). Trimming took off 1 base at V and 6 bases at J, with 11 bases between the two ends. The CDR3 extends over 14 amino acids. Germline CDR1 LGHDT, CDR2 YNNKEL (reference sequence). The CDR3, as DNA: TGTGCCAGCAGCCAAGGGGGCAACTGGGATACGCAGTATTTT. Translation gives CASSQGGNWDTQYF.

The V call is TRBV6-5, the J call TRBJ1-5, with a possible D match to TRBD1 (6 bases). CDR3 size: 16 residues. The V and J ends lost 6 bases and 6 bases respectively, with 21 bases between them. The germline V gene has CDR1 MNHEY and CDR2 SVGAGI. CDR3 protein: CASSSTPGDPGQPQHF. CDR3 coding DNA: TGTGCCAGCAGCTCAACCCCAGGGGATCCCGGTCAGCCCCAGCATTTT.

The sample holds a few counts of this clonotype. The chain has TRBV4-3 and TRBJ1-2; the D is unclear. This CDR3 region has 17 residues. The V gene's germline CDR1 is LGHNA and CDR2 YSLEER. V lost 0 bases and J lost 2, with 16 bases in between. The CDR3 reads CASSQDLHGRKNYGYTF. The CDR3 DNA reads as TGCGCCAGCAGCCAAGATCTTCACGGTCGCAAAAACTATGGCTACACCTTC.

This clonotype has more than one count but fewer than ten. The gene calls are TRBV7-2 and TRBJ1-4; the D gene is possibly TRBD1 (5 bases). The CDR3 covers 16 residues. V was trimmed by 0 bases and J by 0 bases, leaving 8 bases between them. Germline loops: CDR1 SGHTA, CDR2 FQGNSA. The CDR3 protein is CASSLARGSTNEKLFF. The CDR3 region has the DNA TGTGCCAGCAGCTTAGCAAGGGGCTCAACTAATGAAAAACTGTTTTTT.

V and J are TRBV10-3 and TRBJ1-1; maybe TRBD1 (6 bases). CDR1 ENHRY and CDR2 SYGVKD come from the germline V gene. The CDR3 totals 16 residues. V lost 2 bases and J 3 bases, leaving 16 bases between the germline ends. CDR3 amino acids: CAISETAGALDTEAFF. The CDR3 DNA reads as TGTGCCATCAGTGAGACCGCAGGGGCACTGGACACTGAAGCTTTCTTT.

V gene TRBV7-2 combines with J gene TRBJ2-2; the D is unclear. This CDR3 spans 15 amino acids. The germline V gene has CDR1 SGHTA and CDR2 FQGNSA. The V gene lost 3 bases and the J gene lost 3 bases, with 11 bases spanning the gap. The CDR3 reads CASSLAGSDTGELFF. The CDR3 coding sequence is TGTGCCAGCAGCTTGGCCGGCAGCGACACCGGGGAGCTGTTTTTT.

To note about this clonotype: This may be a read error: a much more frequent sequence differs by one nucleotide. The chain is built from TRBV6-2 or TRBV6-3 and TRBJ2-6, with D hard to call. The CDR3 extends over 15 amino acids. Germline CDR1 MNHEY, CDR2 SVGEGT. V was shortened by 2 bases and J by 3 bases, with 8 bases between the two germline ends. The chain's CDR3 is CASSYSMYGANVLTF. CDR3 nucleotides: TGTGCCAGCAGTTACAGCATGTATGGGGCCAACGTCCTGACTTTC.

CDR3 protein: CATGTSGYNEQYF. The CDR3, as DNA: TGTGCCACCGGGACTAGCGGCTACAATGAGCAGTACTTC. V is TRBV6-2 or TRBV6-3 and J is TRBJ2-7, with 11 bases aligning to TRBD2. Unmatched junction bases numbered 9, after V lost 10 bases and J lost 7 bases. The germline V gene has CDR1 MNHEY and CDR2 SVGEGT. The CDR3 contains 13 residues.

This clonotype was observed a few times. This chain joins TRBV3-1 and TRBJ2-5, with TRBD2 as a possible D gene (5 bases). Deletions cut 0 bases from V and 5 bases from J, with 16 bases between. The CDR3 runs to 16 residues. The germline gives CDR1 LGHDT, CDR2 YNNKEL (reference sequence). The CDR3 DNA reads TGTGCCAGCAGCCAAGATCTAGCCTTAAGGGTGGAGACCCAGTACTTC. It codes for CASSQDLALRVETQYF.

This clonotype turned up a few times. The chain has TRBV4-2 and TRBJ2-5; no firm D call. The germline V gene has CDR1 LGHNA and CDR2 YNFKEQ. V dropped 1 base and J dropped 5 bases, with 14 bases sitting between them. This CDR3 spans 15 amino acids. The CDR3: CASSQGPRQLETQYF. The CDR3 DNA follows: TGTGCCAGCAGCCAAGGGCCTCGGCAGTTGGAGACCCAGTACTTC.

The rearrangement uses TRBV19 and TRBJ2-7; 13 nucleotides agree with TRBD2. This CDR3 spans 16 amino acids. Germline V lookup: CDR1 LNHDA, CDR2 SQIVND (reference sequence). The J segment lost 7 bases and the V segment lost 6 bases, leaving 12 bases of the junction unmatched. The CDR3 DNA follows: TGTGCCAGTAGCGGACTAGCGGGGGAACCCGACAATGAGCAGTACTTC. Translating gives CASSGLAGEPDNEQYF.

The J gene is TRBJ1-5, the V gene TRBV4-2, with D perhaps matching TRBD1 (6 bases). Germline V gives CDR1 LGHNA, CDR2 YNFKEQ. Trimming left V 0 bases short and J 3 bases short, with 15 bases between. The CDR3 loop spans 17 amino acids. In nucleotides, the CDR3 is TGTGCCAGCAGCCAAGATGGGACTCGGGGGGCCAATCAGCCCCAGCATTTT. Translating gives CASSQDGTRGANQPQHF.

V usage is TRBV5-1 and J usage is TRBJ2-1; 7 nucleotides match TRBD1. The CDR3 is 17 residues long. CDR1 SGHRS and CDR2 YFSETQ come from the germline V gene. V lost 3 bases and J lost 0; bases outside the gene matches: 9. CDR3 region: CASSSEGAGSSYNEQFF. CDR3 coding DNA: TGCGCCAGCAGCTCTGAGGGGGCAGGGAGCTCCTACAATGAGCAGTTCTTC.

This clonotype has more than one count but fewer than ten. The chain is built from TRBV9 and TRBJ2-5, with 9 bases fitting TRBD2. The CDR3 covers 15 residues. Trimming took 4 bases from V and 11 from J; bases not matched to a gene: 15. Germline CDR1 SGDLS, CDR2 YYNGEE. CDR3 sequence (DNA): TGTGCCAGCAGCCCAGGGGCGGGGGGGCACAATGAGCAGTACTTC. Its translation: CASSPGAGGHNEQYF.

In this sample, this clonotype turned up a few times. The V call is TRBV21-1, the J call TRBJ1-1; the table's D call, TRBD1, has no DNA check behind it. TRBV21-1 is given as a pseudogene. The CDR3 extends over 18 amino acids. Here the CDR3 reads CATKVGMGWGAFNTEAFF. As DNA, the CDR3 is TGTGCCACCAAGGTGGGAATGGGATGGGGGGCATTCAACACTGAAGCTTTCTTT.

Concerning this clonotype: A much larger clone is a single base away; this may be a read error. V and J are TRBV20-1 and TRBJ2-4, with 7 bases matching TRBD1. V lost 0 bases and J lost 13; bases outside the gene matches: 9. Germline CDR1 and CDR2: DFQATT and SNEGSKA (reference sequence). The CDR3 totals 13 residues. DNA of the CDR3: TGCAGTGCTAGAGATCCACAGGGGAATGAGCAGTACTTC. As protein: CSARDPQGNEQYF.

This sequence joins TRBV20-1 and TRBJ2-2; D is perhaps TRBD1 or TRBD2 (6 bases each). V lost 0 bases, J lost 9 bases, and 8 bases lay in between. CDR3 size: 12 residues. Germline CDR1 reads DFQATT; CDR2 reads SNEGSKA (reference sequence). The CDR3 DNA follows: TGCAGTGCTAGAGATGGGGGGCGGGAGCTGTTTTTT. Protein sequence: CSARDGGRELFF.